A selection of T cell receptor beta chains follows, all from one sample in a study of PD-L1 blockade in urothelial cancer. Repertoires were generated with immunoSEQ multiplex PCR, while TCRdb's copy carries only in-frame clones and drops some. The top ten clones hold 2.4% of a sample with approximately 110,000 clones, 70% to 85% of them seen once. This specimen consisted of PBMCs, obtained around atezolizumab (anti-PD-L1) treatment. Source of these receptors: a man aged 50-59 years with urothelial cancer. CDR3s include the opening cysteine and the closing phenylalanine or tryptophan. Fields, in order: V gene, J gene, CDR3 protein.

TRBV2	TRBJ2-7	CASSLRLAGGGEQYF
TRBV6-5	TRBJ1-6	CASSRTENSPLHF
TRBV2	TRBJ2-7	CASDGSSYEQYF
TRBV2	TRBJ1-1	CASRDQGRSEAFF
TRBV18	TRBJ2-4	CASSPKSGSSAKNIQYF
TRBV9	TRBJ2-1	CASSVAGLAGVGEQFF
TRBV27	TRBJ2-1	CASSLPIAGDSNEQFF
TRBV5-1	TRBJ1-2	CASSLDRGRDGYTF
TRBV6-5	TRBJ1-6	CASRGQGYNSPLHF
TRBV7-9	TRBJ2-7	CASSLLSSGSNEQYF
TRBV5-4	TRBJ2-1	CASNQQREGPHEQFF
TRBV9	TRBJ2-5	CASSNWGLAGETQYF
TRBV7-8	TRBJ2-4	CASSFSGKAKNIQYF
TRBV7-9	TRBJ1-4	CASTRNGRLFF
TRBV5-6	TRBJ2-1	CASSLLLRETDNEQFF
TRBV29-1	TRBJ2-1	CSVERRGSPYNEQFF
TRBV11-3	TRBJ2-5	CASSSTGTSETQYF
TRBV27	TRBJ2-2	CASSLAENTGELFF
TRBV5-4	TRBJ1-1	CASSLHASTEAFF
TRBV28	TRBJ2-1	CASSSPDYYNEQFF
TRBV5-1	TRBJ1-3	CASSRNLGGSGNTIYF
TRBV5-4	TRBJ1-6	CASSFSSAPLHF
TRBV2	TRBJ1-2	CASRGGGTRGYTF
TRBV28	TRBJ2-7	CASSPGTGDYEQYF
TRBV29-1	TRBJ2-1	CRASQGSYNEQFF
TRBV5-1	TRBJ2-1	CASSLYFGLGSYNEQFF
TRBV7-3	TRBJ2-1	CASSLVPVGVNEQFF
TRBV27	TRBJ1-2	CASRKISGYGYTF
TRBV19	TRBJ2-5	CASSISISGSGGTQYF
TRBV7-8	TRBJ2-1	CASSLGLAGRSYNEQFF
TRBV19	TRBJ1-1	CASSPDQGNTEAFF
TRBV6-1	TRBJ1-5	CASSDRDRSSNQPQHF
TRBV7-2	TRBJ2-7	CASSSPTGPYEQYF
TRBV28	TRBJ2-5	CASSPSRQGAGETQYF
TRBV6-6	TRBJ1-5	CASRDRSNQPQHF
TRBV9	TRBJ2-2	CASSEGSWGGNTGELFF
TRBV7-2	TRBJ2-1	CASSLTRLDNEQFF
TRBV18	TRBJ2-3	CASSPLAAEPRGQYF
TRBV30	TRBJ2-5	CASDQGGETQYF
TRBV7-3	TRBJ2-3	CASSPEGTLTRTDTQYF
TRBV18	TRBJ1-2	CASSQLTLIYGYTF